A selection of T cell receptor beta chains follows, all from one sample in a study of glioma-infiltrating T cells after dendritic cell vaccination. Sequencing was performed with immunoSEQ multiplex PCR; in TCRdb, only in-frame clones are kept and a portion is missing. The table has more than 75,000 clones, roughly four fifths seen once. The material sequenced was blood, taken after dendritic cell vaccination. The receptors originated from a human donor with glioblastoma. The CDR3 runs from the conserved cysteine through the conserved F or W. The D gene is left open where the match is weak. The size entry is marked missing in some rows and otherwise reads once, few, many or a size class.

>-|-|TRBV6-6|TRBJ2-7
TGTGCCAGCAGTTACTCTCCAGGGAATCAGGGCGAGCAGTACTTC
CASSYSPGNQGEQYF
>TRBD1|-|TRBV5-4|TRBJ1-2
TGTGCCAGCAGCTTGGAGGTGACAGGGTCTTTCGGCTACACCTTC
CASSLEVTGSFGYTF
>TRBD1|few|TRBV5-8|TRBJ1-2
TGTGCCAGCAGCTTTGGGACAGGCACCGCTAACTATGGCTACACCTTC
CASSFGTGTANYGYTF
>TRBD1|-|TRBV19|TRBJ1-1
TGTGCCAGTAGTACGCCGGGACAGGGGATCCCGAACACTGAAGCTTTCTTT
CASSTPGQGIPNTEAFF
>TRBD1|-|TRBV7-2|TRBJ1-2
TGTGCCAGCAGCTTAGTGCGGACAGGTTTGAACTATGGCTACACCTTC
CASSLVRTGLNYGYTF
>-|-|TRBV4-3|TRBJ2-5
TGCGCCAGCAGCCAAGATGGTAGCTGGGAGACCCAGTACTTC
CASSQDGSWETQYF
>-|-|TRBV2|TRBJ2-3
TGTGCCAGCAACCCGCTAGCTGGGGTAGGGTCAGATACGCAGTATTTT
CASNPLAGVGSDTQYF
>-|-|TRBV5-6|TRBJ1-1
TGTGCCAGCAGCTCAAGAGGGCGCACTGAAGCTTTCTTT
CASSSRGRTEAFF
>-|-|TRBV19|TRBJ1-1
TGTGCCAGTAGTATATCGGTAAACACTGAAGCTTTCTTT
CASSISVNTEAFF
>-|-|TRBV5-4|TRBJ1-3
TGTGCCAGCAGCTTAGATGAGAGCTCTGGAAACACCATATATTTT
CASSLDESSGNTIYF
>-|-|TRBV7-9|TRBJ1-1
TGTGCCAGCAGCCGTTCTGCTGAAGCTTTCTTT
CASSRSAEAFF
>TRBD1|once|TRBV19|TRBJ1-2
TGTGCCAGTAGTGCCTCGGGACAGCTTAACTATGGCTACACCTTC
CASSASGQLNYGYTF
>-|-|TRBV10-3|TRBJ1-5
TGTGCCATCAGTGAGTCGATAGGCGGGAATCAGCCCCAGCATTTT
CAISESIGGNQPQHF
>TRBD2|-|TRBV27|TRBJ2-5
TGTGCCAGCAGCCTCAGCGGGGGGGCGCAAGGGGAGACCCAGTACTTC
CASSLSGGAQGETQYF
>TRBD2|few|TRBV30|TRBJ2-2
TGTGCCTGGACCAGACTAGCTAACACCGGGGAGCTGTTTTTT
CAWTRLANTGELFF
>-|once|TRBV12-5|TRBJ2-5
TGTGCTAGTGGTTTCGAGGAGACCCAGTACTTC
CASGFEETQYF
>-|-|TRBV7-9|TRBJ2-3
TGTGCCAGCAGTTTAGCAACAGGCACAGATACGCAGTATTTT
CASSLATGTDTQYF
>-|-|TRBV6-5|TRBJ1-5
TGTGCCAGCAGTTACTCGGGAGGGAATCAGCCCCAGCATTTT
CASSYSGGNQPQHF
>TRBD1|-|TRBV11-3|TRBJ2-2
TGTGCCAGCAGCGAAGGGACAGTAGACGGGGAGCTGTTTTTT
CASSEGTVDGELFF
>-|-|TRBV7-9|TRBJ2-7
TGTGCCAGCAGCCCCCAGGGAGGATCGATTGAGCAGTACTTC
CASSPQGGSIEQYF
>-|-|TRBV6-5|TRBJ2-1
TGTGCCAGCAGTCGGGACACCAACAATGAGCAGTTCTTC
CASSRDTNNEQFF
>TRBD1|-|TRBV28|TRBJ2-6
TGTGCCAGCAGTCCAGGGACAGGGCCAGGCTCTGGGGCCAACGTCCTGACTTTC
CASSPGTGPGSGANVLTF
>-|-|TRBV2|TRBJ2-3
TGTGCCAGCAGTGGAATACCCGGTAGCACAGATACGCAGTATTTT
CASSGIPGSTDTQYF
>-|-|TRBV5-4|TRBJ2-7
TGTGCCAGCAGCTCACAGGGATCGCAGAACGAGCAGTACTTC
CASSSQGSQNEQYF
>TRBD2|-|TRBV6-5|TRBJ2-3
TGTGCCAGCTGCTTAGCGGGGTCCGATACGCAGTATTTT
CASCLAGSDTQYF
>TRBD1|-|TRBV14|TRBJ2-7
TGTGCCAGCAGTCCCGGGACAGGGCCCGAGCAGTACTTC
CASSPGTGPEQYF
>TRBD1|-|TRBV19|TRBJ1-1
TGTGCCAGTAGTTTTCGACAGGGCCGGAACACTGAAGCTTTCTTT
CASSFRQGRNTEAFF
>-|-|TRBV4-1|TRBJ1-5
TGCGCCAGCAGCCCCTCCGAGAGAGGTCAGCCCCAGCATTTT
CASSPSERGQPQHF
>TRBD1|-|TRBV2|TRBJ2-7
TGTGCCAGCAGCCTAGGGACAGGGAGCGAGCAGTACTTC
CASSLGTGSEQYF
>TRBD1|-|TRBV5-4|TRBJ1-1
TGTGCCAGCAGCTTGGCCGGGACAGCAAAAGCTTTCTTT
CASSLAGTAKAFF
>TRBD1|once|TRBV10-1|TRBJ1-6
TGCGCCAGCAGTGATTCGGACAGGGGGAATTCACCCCTCCACTTT
CASSDSDRGNSPLHF
>-|-|TRBV6-5|TRBJ1-1
TGTGCCAGCAGTTACTCTACAGAGAACACTGAAGCTTTCTTT
CASSYSTENTEAFF
>TRBD1|-|TRBV5-1|TRBJ2-6
TGCGCCAGCAGCTTGGAGGACAGGGGAGGTGGGGCCAACGTCCTGACTTTC
CASSLEDRGGGANVLTF
>TRBD1|few|TRBV6-5|TRBJ2-7
TGTGCCAGCAGTTCGACAGGGACCCCCTACGAGCAGTACTTC
CASSSTGTPYEQYF
>-|once|TRBV5-1|TRBJ1-1
TGCGCCAGCAACTATGGGATTCTCCCTCGGGGGAACACTGAAGCTTTCTTT
CASNYGILPRGNTEAFF
>TRBD2|once|TRBV9|TRBJ2-5
TGTGCCAGCAGCGTAGGAGATAGCGGGGGGATCCAAGAGACCCAGTACTTC
CASSVGDSGGIQETQYF
>-|-|TRBV30|TRBJ1-1
TGTGCCTGGATCCCAGGAGGTCTGAACACTGAAGCTTTCTTT
CAWIPGGLNTEAFF
>-|-|TRBV6-1|TRBJ1-1
TGTGCCAGCAGTGAAGAAAGGTGGGGCACCCCTGAAGCTTTCTTT
CASSEERWGTPEAFF
>-|-|TRBV6-5|TRBJ2-3
TGTGCCAGCAGTAATCTCCCAACTAGCACAGATACGCAGTATTTT
CASSNLPTSTDTQYF
>TRBD1|-|TRBV5-4|TRBJ1-2
TGTGCCAGCAGCCCGCCGGGACAGGGGTTCCACTATGGCTACACCTTC
CASSPPGQGFHYGYTF
>-|-|TRBV6-1|TRBJ2-7
TGTGCCAGCACCCGTGGGGGGTACGAGCAGTACTTC
CASTRGGYEQYF
>-|-|TRBV6-6|TRBJ1-1
TGTGCCAGCCAAGCCGGGGGTCGGTCGATTGGCACTGAAGCTTTCTTT
CASQAGGRSIGTEAFF
>-|-|TRBV7-9|TRBJ1-3
TGTGCCAGCAGCTCCCCGGGGGTGGGAAACACCATATATTTT
CASSSPGVGNTIYF
>TRBD1|-|TRBV6-6|TRBJ1-5
TGTGCCAGCAACGACAGGGCTAATCAGCCCCAGCATTTT
CASNDRANQPQHF
>TRBD1|-|TRBV7-6|TRBJ2-2
TGTGCCAGCAGCTCCTTCCCGACAGGGCAACCCGGGGAGCTGTTTTTT
CASSSFPTGQPGELFF
>-|-|TRBV29-1|TRBJ2-1
TGCAGCGTTGAAGAGACTGCGACCTACAATGAGCAGTTCTTC
CSVEETATYNEQFF
>TRBD1|once|TRBV29-1|TRBJ1-1
TGCAGCGTTGAGGTACAGGGGCGGTACACTGAAGCTTTCTTT
CSVEVQGRYTEAFF
>TRBD2|-|TRBV2|TRBJ2-3
TGTGCCAGCAGTGAAGGTCTAGCGGGTCAGGGTACGCAGTATTTT
CASSEGLAGQGTQYF